Sequencing of this T cell receptor (beta chain) was carried out in a study of patients and donors after allogeneic stem cell transplantation. The length of the CDR3 is 13 residues. Germline V gene data show CDR1 as DFQATT and CDR2 as SNEGSKA (reference sequence). V was clipped by 3 bases and J by 15 bases, with 21 bases between them. TCRdb re-called the RT-PCR reads with MiXCR, one entry per CDR3 protein. The data contain 200,000 to 250,000 distinct CDR3 sequences, roughly 15% of them singletons. The sample was blood, either unsorted or a sorted T cell fraction (not recorded which). This chain joins TRBV20-1 and TRBJ2-4, with D unresolved. The sequence was collected from a human donor who was either an allogeneic HSCT recipient or a stem cell or donor lymphocyte infusion donor (not recorded which). It is not recorded whose cells these are; they may come from a transplant donor. CDR3 coding DNA: TGCAGTGCTAGCCGACCAACTGCCACAATACCGTACTTC. Protein sequence: CSASRPTATIPYF.